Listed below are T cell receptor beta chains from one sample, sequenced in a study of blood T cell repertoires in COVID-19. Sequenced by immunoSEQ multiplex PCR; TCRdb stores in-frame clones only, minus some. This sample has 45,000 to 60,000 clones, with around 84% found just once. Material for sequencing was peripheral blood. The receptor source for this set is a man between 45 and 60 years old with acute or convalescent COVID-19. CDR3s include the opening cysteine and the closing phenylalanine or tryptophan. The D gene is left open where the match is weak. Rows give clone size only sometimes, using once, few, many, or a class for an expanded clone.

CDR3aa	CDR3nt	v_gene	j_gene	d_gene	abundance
CASSQVRTGVSPLHF	TGCGCCAGCAGCCAAGTCCGGACAGGGGTTTCACCCCTCCACTTT	TRBV4-1	TRBJ1-6	TRBD1	-
CASKPQGGTYEQYF	TGTGCCAGCAAACCACAGGGTGGGACCTACGAGCAGTACTTC	TRBV28	TRBJ2-7	-	-
CASSQDSLGEKLFF	TGCGCCAGCAGCCAGGACAGCCTCGGAGAAAAACTGTTTTTT	TRBV5-1	TRBJ1-4	-	-
CAWDSLTEAFF	TGTGCCTGGGACAGTTTAACGGAAGCTTTCTTT	TRBV30	TRBJ1-1	-	-
CAIYGGGLSSGANVLTF	TGTGCCATCTATGGGGGAGGACTAAGCTCTGGGGCCAACGTCCTGACTTTC	TRBV10-3	TRBJ2-6	-	-
CASAPGGSTYEQYF	TGTGCCAGCGCCCCGGGCGGGTCGACCTACGAGCAGTACTTC	TRBV28	TRBJ2-7	-	-
CASSHRQVVAETQYF	TGTGCCAGCAGCCATCGACAGGTTGTCGCGGAGACCCAGTACTTC	TRBV13	TRBJ2-5	-	-
CASSVTSGTGPYNEQFF	TGTGCCAGCAGCGTAACCTCCGGGACAGGGCCCTACAATGAGCAGTTCTTC	TRBV7-2	TRBJ2-1	TRBD1	few
CASHPGTSVTDTQYF	TGTGCCAGCCACCCCGGGACTAGCGTAACAGATACGCAGTATTTT	TRBV7-8	TRBJ2-3	TRBD2	-
CASSHQRGGGRETQYF	TGTGCCAGCAGCCACCAGCGGGGGGGCGGACGAGAGACCCAGTACTTC	TRBV3-1/TRBV3-2	TRBJ2-5	TRBD2	-
CASRLTVTGELFF	TGTGCCAGCAGGTTGACAGTCACCGGGGAGCTGTTTTTT	TRBV27	TRBJ2-2	-	-
CASSYTSGRDEQYF	TGTGCCAGCAGTTATACTAGCGGGAGGGACGAGCAGTACTTC	TRBV6-2/TRBV6-3	TRBJ2-7	TRBD2	-
CASSLFGKRRDSRIEAFF	TGTGCCAGCAGCCTATTTGGAAAACGACGGGACAGCCGAATTGAAGCTTTCTTT	TRBV7-8	TRBJ1-1	TRBD1	-
CASSPQDTQYF	TGTGCCAGCTCACCCCAGGATACGCAGTATTTT	TRBV18	TRBJ2-3	-	-
CAITSTGTYEQYF	TGTGCCATCACCTCGACAGGGACCTACGAGCAGTACTTC	TRBV10-3	TRBJ2-7	TRBD1	once
CASSFESSYNEQFF	TGTGCCAGCAGCTTTGAGAGCTCCTACAATGAGCAGTTCTTC	TRBV7-8	TRBJ2-1	-	-
CASSPTGLYEQYF	TGTGCCAGCAGCCCAACAGGGTTGTACGAGCAGTACTTC	TRBV28	TRBJ2-7	-	-
CAPGQNYGYTF	TGTGCCCCGGGACAGAACTATGGCTACACCTTC	TRBV9	TRBJ1-2	TRBD1	-
CASSQTILNYGYTF	TGCGCCAGCAGCCAAACGATACTAAACTATGGCTACACCTTC	TRBV4-1	TRBJ1-2	-	-
CASSASSGMNSPLHF	TGTGCCAGCAGCGCCTCCTCGGGAATGAATTCACCCCTCCACTTT	TRBV9	TRBJ1-6	-	-
CATSNSGGKRDEQFF	TGTGCCACCAGCAATTCAGGGGGCAAAAGAGATGAGCAGTTCTTC	TRBV15	TRBJ2-1	TRBD1	-
CATSRDGKTGSKDTQYF	TGTGCCACCAGCAGAGATGGAAAAACAGGGAGTAAGGATACGCAGTATTTT	TRBV15	TRBJ2-3	-	-
CASSQVGLGEAFF	TGTGCCAGCAGCCAAGTGGGGCTAGGGGAAGCTTTCTTT	TRBV3-1/TRBV3-2	TRBJ1-1	-	-
CARPNDRGGNSPLHF	TGTGCCAGACCGAATGACAGGGGTGGAAATTCACCCCTCCACTTT	TRBV7-2	TRBJ1-6	TRBD1	-
CASSLDSNSPLHF	TGTGCCAGCAGCTTAGACAGCAATTCACCCCTCCACTTT	TRBV7-3	TRBJ1-6	-	-
CASSLNRDSFYEQYF	TGTGCCAGTAGTCTTAACCGGGACAGTTTCTACGAGCAGTACTTC	TRBV19	TRBJ2-7	TRBD1	-
CASSLQVNSNQPQHF	TGCGCCAGCAGCCTTCAGGTGAATAGCAATCAGCCCCAGCATTTT	TRBV4-1	TRBJ1-5	-	-
CASTRGEYNEQFF	TGTGCCAGCACACGGGGGGAATACAATGAGCAGTTCTTC	TRBV2	TRBJ2-1	TRBD2	-
CASSPDLGKEGISPLHF	TGTGCCAGCAGTCCAGATTTGGGCAAAGAGGGTATTTCACCCCTCCACTTT	TRBV2	TRBJ1-6	-	-
CASWSALGAYEQYF	TGTGCCAGCTGGTCTGCCCTAGGGGCCTACGAGCAGTACTTC	TRBV2	TRBJ2-7	-	-
CASSSDRGLNSPLHF	TGTGCCAGTAGCTCCGACAGGGGCCTCAATTCACCCCTCCACTTT	TRBV19	TRBJ1-6	TRBD1	medium-sized
CASSLDEAGAETQYF	TGTGCCAGCAGCTTAGATGAGGCAGGGGCAGAGACCCAGTACTTC	TRBV7-6	TRBJ2-5	-	-
CAISEDRGSYNEQFF	TGTGCCATCAGTGAGGACAGGGGGTCCTACAATGAGCAGTTCTTC	TRBV10-3	TRBJ2-1	TRBD1	medium-sized
CASSESKQNYGYTF	TGCGCCAGCAGTGAGTCGAAACAGAACTATGGCTACACCTTC	TRBV10-2	TRBJ1-2	-	-
CASSSSRDNEQFF	TGTGCCAGCAGCTCTTCTAGAGACAATGAGCAGTTCTTC	TRBV7-3	TRBJ2-1	-	once
CASSFPPSQGSFYEQYF	TGTGCCAGCAGTTTTCCTCCGTCGCAGGGGTCATTCTACGAGCAGTACTTC	TRBV28	TRBJ2-7	-	-
CATSDFGTDTQYF	TGTGCCACCAGTGATTTCGGCACAGATACGCAGTATTTT	TRBV24-1	TRBJ2-3	-	-
CASSRQGANGYTF	TGTGCCAGCAGTAGACAGGGAGCAAATGGCTACACCTTC	TRBV2	TRBJ1-2	TRBD1	-
CASSQDVGQGNYGYTF	TGTGCCAGCAGCCAAGATGTAGGACAGGGGAACTATGGCTACACCTTC	TRBV4-2	TRBJ1-2	TRBD1	-
CASSPDRDTPLHF	TGTGCCAGCAGCCCGGACAGGGATACACCCCTCCACTTT	TRBV3-1/TRBV3-2	TRBJ1-6	TRBD1	-
CSYGGQGTKFYEQYF	TGCAGCTACGGAGGACAGGGGACAAAATTCTACGAGCAGTACTTC	TRBV29-1	TRBJ2-7	TRBD1	-
CASSPRDRGSADKFF	TGTGCCAGCTCACCAAGGGACAGGGGTTCGGCGGACAAATTCTTC	TRBV18	TRBJ2-1	TRBD1	-
CASSSGTASSYNSPLHF	TGTGCCAGTAGTAGCGGGACAGCGAGCTCCTATAATTCACCCCTCCACTTT	TRBV19	TRBJ1-6	TRBD1	-
CASSPDAASYNEQFF	TGTGCCAGCTCACCCGACGCGGCATCCTACAATGAGCAGTTCTTC	TRBV9	TRBJ2-1	-	-
CASSPRTGWSTDTQYF	TGTGCCAGTAGTCCAAGGACAGGGTGGAGCACAGATACGCAGTATTTT	TRBV19	TRBJ2-3	TRBD1	-
CASSPDSATDTQYF	TGTGCCAGCAGTCCTGACAGCGCCACAGATACGCAGTATTTT	TRBV2	TRBJ2-3	-	-
CASTLNRNTDTQYF	TGTGCCAGCACCCTAAACAGGAACACAGATACGCAGTATTTT	TRBV27	TRBJ2-3	-	-
CASSLYVANEQFF	TGTGCCAGCAGCTTATATGTGGCCAATGAGCAGTTCTTC	TRBV7-3	TRBJ2-1	-	-
CASSPRQGMGYTF	TGTGCCAGCAGTCCTCGACAGGGGATGGGCTACACCTTC	TRBV2	TRBJ1-2	TRBD1	-
CSARFYYEQFF	TGCAGTGCTAGGTTTTATTATGAGCAGTTCTTC	TRBV20-1	TRBJ2-1	-	-
CASSFRGGWDEQYF	TGTGCCAGCAGTTTCCGCGGGGGCTGGGACGAGCAGTACTTC	TRBV27	TRBJ2-7	-	-
CASSFRGTGNTIYF	TGTGCCAGCAGCTTTCGGGGGACTGGAAACACCATATATTTT	TRBV7-8	TRBJ1-3	-	-
CASSGRRATGELFF	TGCGCCAGCAGCGGGAGGAGAGCCACCGGGGAGCTGTTTTTT	TRBV4-1	TRBJ2-2	-	-
CASRGGTSGNQETQYF	TGCGCCAGCAGAGGAGGGACTAGCGGAAATCAAGAGACCCAGTACTTC	TRBV5-1	TRBJ2-5	TRBD2	once
CASSHAPNRDRGYTF	TGTGCCAGCAGCCACGCCCCTAACAGGGACCGGGGCTACACCTTC	TRBV6-5	TRBJ1-2	-	-
CATGDTFNTGELFF	TGCGCCACCGGGGACACCTTTAACACCGGGGAGCTGTTTTTT	TRBV5-1	TRBJ2-2	-	few